The source of this TCR beta chain is a study of CD8+CD57+ T cells in acquired aplastic anemia. Study background: Mean DNA quantity obtained from sorted CD4+ and CD8+ cells was about 3.2 ug. The study, taken as a whole, reports: Patients and controls were found to share over 25 CD8+ CDR3 sequences.

The length of the CDR3 is 13 residues. CDR1 and CDR2 from the germline V gene are SGHNT and YYREEE (reference sequence). V was trimmed by 5 bases and J by 8 bases, leaving 16 bases between them. By flow cytometry, patients selected for sequencing had shown an expansion of CD8+CD57+ cells. The study sampled blood from patients who had received no therapy. Remarks on this clonotype: The target antigen is unknown.

Researchers used genomic DNA as the template to profile TCR beta VDJ and CDR3. TCRdb analysed the reads with MiXCR anew, one entry per CDR3 protein. This sample carries 250,000 to 350,000 distinct CDR3 sequences, about three fifths of them seen once, and the ten largest clones take around 1.3%. This sequence joins TRBV5-4 and TRBJ2-5; tentative D call: TRBD1 (5 bases). The sequenced material came from sorted CD4+, CD8+, or CD8+CD57+ T cells (not recorded which) from PBMCs. The clonotype originates from a human donor with aplastic anemia. DNA for the CDR3: TGTGCCAGCAGTCAAAGGGCCCAGGGAACCCAGTACTTC. Its protein product is CASSQRAQGTQYF.